Here is one TCR beta chain with its context. The target antigen is unknown. The data derive from a study of shared clonotypes between healthy human individuals. CDR3 size: 14 residues. Germline values: CDR1 MNHNS, CDR2 SASEGT. V lost 7 bases, J lost 3 bases, and 8 bases stayed unmatched. General study findings and limits: In general, naive subsets displayed greater estimated richness than memory subsets did.

Here immunoSEQ multiplex PCR was the method, and the copy in TCRdb shows in-frame clones only, minus some. The sample lists over a million clones; 70% to 80% were seen once. The clonotype comes from a man between 18 and 29 years old in good health. Some clones in this sample may be carry-over from other donors' samples. The genes are TRBV6-1 and TRBJ1-1, with TRBD1 matching over 7 bases. The sequenced sample consisted of memory CD4+ T cells from PBMCs. The subset: CD45RA-negative fraction. The CDR3 is CASTLTGYDTEAFF. The CDR3 bases are TGTGCCAGCACTTTGACAGGGTATGACACTGAAGCTTTCTTT.